What follows are 32 T cell receptor beta chains derived from one specimen sequenced in a study of T cell responses to AZD1222 COVID-19 vaccine. The table came from immunoSEQ multiplex PCR; TCRdb's copy has only in-frame clones and leaves some out. The sample shows about 130,000 clones, more than 70% of them seen only once. The specimen comprised peripheral blood, sampled on day 0 of AZD1222 vaccination. The receptors shown here come from an adult in good health.

The chain couples TRBV6-4 to TRBJ2-1; 9 positions agree with TRBD1. Germline V CDR1 and CDR2: MRHNA, SNTAGT. With 5 bases clipped from V and 2 bases from J, the junction kept 4 bases outside the gene matches. The CDR3 loop spans 15 amino acids. CDR3 residues: CASSSGTGTYNEQFF. The CDR3, as DNA: TGTGCCAGCAGTTCAGGGACAGGGACCTACAATGAGCAGTTCTTC.

The rearrangement links TRBV7-6 to TRBJ1-3; D is ambiguous. Germline loops: CDR1 SGHVS, CDR2 FNYEAQ. Trimming left V 5 bases short and J 0 bases short, with 8 bases between. The CDR3 consists of 14 residues. CDR3 loop: CASSLEDSGNTIYF. CDR3 nucleotide sequence: TGTGCCAGCAGCCTGGAAGACTCTGGAAACACCATATATTTT.

This clone has only one observation. The chain recombines TRBV27 with TRBJ2-6; D possibly matches TRBD1 or TRBD2 (6 bases each). V dropped 0 bases and J dropped 0 bases, with 15 bases sitting between them. Germline-derived CDR1 and CDR2 are MNHEY and SMNVEV (reference sequence). The CDR3 consists of 19 residues. The CDR3 loop reads CASSLSWGASISGANVLTF. CDR3 sequence (DNA): TGTGCCAGCAGTTTATCATGGGGGGCTTCCATCTCTGGGGCCAACGTCCTGACTTTC.

The chain has TRBV7-3 and TRBJ2-7; D may be TRBD2 (5 bases). The CDR3 covers 14 residues. Trimming took off 5 bases at V and 2 bases at J, with 13 bases between the two ends. CDR1 is SGHTA, CDR2 FQGTGA, per germline. DNA of the CDR3: TGTGCCAGCAGCCCATCCGCCGGGGCCTACGAGCAGTACTTC. It encodes CASSPSAGAYEQYF.

CDR3 protein: CASSARDTNGDEQYF. The CDR3 bases are TGTGCCAGCAGCGCCCGGGACACCAACGGGGACGAGCAGTACTTC. The rearrangement joins TRBV11-1 to TRBJ2-7; D might be TRBD1 (6 bases). The CDR3 loop spans 15 amino acids. Looked up from germline, CDR1 is SGHAT and CDR2 is FQDESV (reference sequence). V was trimmed by 5 bases and J by 5 bases, leaving 19 bases between them.

The rearrangement joins TRBV5-1 to TRBJ2-7, with 13 bases identical to TRBD2. With 0 bases clipped from V and 6 bases from J, the junction kept 0 bases outside the gene matches. CDR1 and CDR2 (germline): SGHRS, YFSETQ. The CDR3 length is 14 residues. The CDR3 loop reads CASSLGLAGGEQYF. Here the CDR3 DNA reads TGCGCCAGCAGCTTGGGACTAGCGGGAGGCGAGCAGTACTTC.

The chain recombines TRBV6-5 with TRBJ2-5; 12 nucleotides line up with TRBD2. The V gene end was trimmed by 4 bases and the J gene end by 4 bases; junction bases not matched to a gene: 4. CDR3 length: 15 amino acids. Germline assignment: CDR1 MNHEY and CDR2 SVGAGI. As DNA, the CDR3 is TGTGCCAGCAGTTTACTAGCGGGAGGACGAGAGACCCAGTACTTC. Its protein product is CASSLLAGGRETQYF.

This chain joins TRBV6-6 and TRBJ2-7; D gene ambiguous. Trimming removed 6 bases from V and 0 bases from J, with 3 bases in between. Germline V gene lookup returns CDR1 MNHNY and CDR2 SVGAGI (reference sequence). This CDR3 is 11 amino acids long. The DNA for the CDR3 is TGTGCCAGCAGCCACTCCTACGAGCAGTACTTC. This translates into CASSHSYEQYF.

The chain recombines TRBV6-7 with TRBJ2-7, with 8 bases aligning to TRBD1. TRBV6-7 is sorted into the ORF group, with uncertain function. Trimming removed 6 bases from V and 3 bases from J; junction bases left unmatched: 7. The CDR3 runs to 14 residues. CDR3 residues: CASSQGAQGYEQYF. The CDR3 nucleotides are TGTGCCAGCAGCCAGGGGGCGCAGGGCTACGAGCAGTACTTC.

V and J are TRBV7-9 and TRBJ2-3; TRBD2 might be the D (5 bases). Trimming left V 2 bases short and J 2 bases short, with 14 bases between. Germline values: CDR1 SEHNR, CDR2 FQNEAQ (reference sequence). This CDR3 has 16 residues. Written as DNA, the CDR3 is TGTGCCAGCAGCTTATGGGCGGGCCATTCCACAGATACGCAGTATTTT. Translated: CASSLWAGHSTDTQYF.

The rearrangement joins TRBV30 to TRBJ1-5, with 8 positions matching TRBD1. The CDR3 runs to 13 residues. V shed 2 bases, J shed 6 bases, and the junction held 3 bases outside the gene matches. Germline-derived CDR1 and CDR2 are GTSNPN and SVGIG (reference sequence). The CDR3 sequence: CAWSTGGAQPQHF. The CDR3 DNA is TGTGCCTGGAGTACAGGGGGTGCTCAGCCCCAGCATTTT.

Regarding this clone: Other DNA variants within this sample encode the same CDR3. This chain joins TRBV5-1 and TRBJ2-3, with 11 bases identical to TRBD1. Trimming took 0 bases from V and 2 from J; bases not matched to a gene: 2. Germline CDR1 reads SGHRS; CDR2 reads YFSETQ. This CDR3 contains 16 residues. CDR3 sequence: CASSLGDRGYTDTQYF. In nucleotides, the CDR3 is TGCGCCAGCAGCTTGGGGGACAGGGGGTACACAGATACGCAGTATTTT.

The sample holds a few counts of this clone. The V and J genes are TRBV15 and TRBJ2-1; 12 bases match TRBD1. V lost 3 bases to trimming and J lost 1 base; unmatched junction nucleotides: 13. Germline V gives CDR1 LNHNV, CDR2 YYDKDF (reference sequence). This CDR3 is 20 amino acids long. The CDR3 nucleotides read TGTGCCACCAGCAGCGGGGTCGGGACAGGGGGCCGAGGGTCCTACAATGAGCAGTTCTTC. Its translation is CATSSGVGTGGRGSYNEQFF.

This sequence joins TRBV7-7 and TRBJ2-7; 9 bases are a match to TRBD2. J lost 2 bases, V lost 4 bases, and 6 bases had no gene match. The CDR3 has 15 amino acids. From germline, CDR1 is SSHAT and CDR2 FNYEAQ (reference sequence). The CDR3 DNA follows: TGTGCCAGCAGCTCCCGACTAGCGGAAGCCTACGAGCAGTACTTC. Translating gives CASSSRLAEAYEQYF.

This rearrangement joins TRBV30 to TRBJ1-2; D is undetermined. The germline CDR1 and CDR2 sequences are GTSNPN and SVGIG (reference sequence). V was clipped by 2 bases and J by 4 bases, with 8 bases between them. This CDR3 contains 12 residues. The CDR3 region is CAWSTRIYGYTF. CDR3 sequence (DNA): TGTGCCTGGAGTACGCGAATCTATGGCTACACCTTC.

The genes are TRBV2 and TRBJ2-7, with 13 bases lining up with TRBD2. Germline V gene sequence: CDR1 SNHLY, CDR2 FYNNEI. The CDR3 has 16 residues. J gave up 3 bases and V 5 bases, and 7 bases lay outside the gene matches. CDR3 residues: CASSNGLAGDIYEQYF. Written as DNA, the CDR3 is TGTGCCAGCAGTAATGGACTAGCGGGAGATATCTACGAGCAGTACTTC.

The chain uses TRBV30 and TRBJ1-2; 8 bases map to TRBD1. V lost 4 bases and J lost 7; bases outside the gene matches: 5. The CDR3 covers 12 residues. The germline V gene has CDR1 GTSNPN and CDR2 SVGIG (reference sequence). CDR3 bases: TGTGCCTGGACCCAGGGGGCGGGTGGCTACACCTTC. It codes for CAWTQGAGGYTF. Filled out from reference TRBV30 and TRBJ1-2, the complete variable domain reads SQTIHQWPATLVQPVGSPLSLECTVEGTSNPNLYWYRQAAGRGLQLLFYSVGIGQISSEVPQNLSASRPQDRQFILSSKKLLLSDSGFYLCAWTQGAGGYTFGSGTRLTVV.

This sequence joins TRBV9 and TRBJ2-2; the match to TRBD1 covers 9 bases. CDR1 SGDLS and CDR2 YYNGEE come from the germline V gene. With 4 bases clipped from V and 3 bases from J, the junction kept 7 bases outside the gene matches. The CDR3 is 16 amino acids. The CDR3 region is CASSKQGAMDTGELFF. CDR3 DNA sequence: TGTGCCAGCAGCAAACAGGGGGCGATGGACACCGGGGAGCTGTTTTTT.

This chain uses TRBV5-6 with TRBJ1-2; D perhaps matches TRBD1 (5 bases). This CDR3 comprises 14 residues. Germline lookup yields CDR1 SGHDT and CDR2 YYEEEE. V was cut by 1 base and J by 8 bases, with 15 bases left in between. CDR3 region: CASSLSGAGIGYTF. DNA of the CDR3: TGTGCCAGCAGCTTGTCCGGGGCAGGGATAGGCTACACCTTC.

The chain is built from TRBV5-1 and TRBJ1-2, with no clear D. The CDR3 extends over 15 amino acids. With 0 bases removed from V and 1 base from J, the gap between germline ends came to 10 bases. The germline CDR1 and CDR2 sequences are SGHRS and YFSETQ. CDR3 coding DNA: TGCGCCAGCAGCTTGGGAGAGGGTAATAACTATGGCTACACCTTC. Its protein is CASSLGEGNNYGYTF.

The chain joins TRBV29-1 to TRBJ1-1; no definite D call. The CDR3 totals 13 residues. V was clipped by 3 bases and J by 2 bases, with 10 bases between them. Germline V gives CDR1 SQVTM, CDR2 ANQGSEA. CDR3 loop: CSVEVLENTEAFF. CDR3 DNA: TGCAGCGTTGAGGTACTTGAAAACACTGAAGCTTTCTTT.

This clone was recorded once. The chain combines TRBV2 with TRBJ2-4, with 7 bases fitting TRBD1. J lost 3 bases, V lost 4 bases, and 6 bases had no gene match. CDR1 SNHLY and CDR2 FYNNEI come from the germline V gene. The CDR3 totals 15 residues. This chain's CDR3 is CASSGQGYGKNIQYF. The CDR3 coding sequence is TGTGCCAGCAGTGGACAGGGCTATGGCAAAAACATTCAGTACTTC.

The chain employs TRBV6-5 and TRBJ2-1; D remains ambiguous. Per germline, CDR1 MNHEY and CDR2 SVGAGI. V was pared by 7 bases and J by 0 bases, with 7 bases between. The CDR3 sequence is 13 residues long. In DNA form, the CDR3 reads TGTGCCAGCAAACACCCCTCCTACAATGAGCAGTTCTTC. This gives the protein CASKHPSYNEQFF.

This clone has only one observation. This chain links TRBV10-1 with TRBJ1-2; D not certain. The CDR3 has 12 amino acids. CDR1 and CDR2 (germline): WNHNN, SYGVQD (reference sequence). Trimming cost V 9 bases and J 5 bases, with 13 bases left between them. The CDR3 DNA sequence: TGCGCCAGGCTCAGGAAAGGGTATGGCTACACCTTC. Translating gives CARLRKGYGYTF.

The chain couples TRBV5-1 to TRBJ2-5; D possibly corresponds to TRBD2 (5 bases). V lost 1 base to trimming and J lost 1 base, with 11 bases between them. CDR1 and CDR2 (germline): SGHRS, YFSETQ. The CDR3 runs 15 residues. CDR3 protein: CASSLTGTRQETQYF. The CDR3 DNA is TGCGCCAGCAGCTTGACGGGAACCCGCCAAGAGACCCAGTACTTC.

CDR3 sequence: CASSPGTSWETQYF. For the CDR3, the DNA is TGTGCCAGCAGTCCCGGGACTAGCTGGGAGACCCAGTACTTC. The rearrangement links TRBV2 to TRBJ2-5, with TRBD2 matching 9 bases. Germline lookup yields CDR1 SNHLY and CDR2 FYNNEI. The junction had 6 bases not matched to a gene; V was cut back by 5 bases and J by 5 bases. The CDR3 spans 14 residues.

V and J are TRBV9 and TRBJ1-2, with D uncertain. The CDR3 has 13 residues. Germline loops: CDR1 SGDLS, CDR2 YYNGEE. Trimming pared 0 bases from V and 8 bases from J, leaving 11 bases between. As DNA, the CDR3 is TGTGCCAGCAGCGTAGGGCGGGATAGCGGCTACACCTTC. It is translated as CASSVGRDSGYTF.

This sequence joins TRBV7-8 and TRBJ1-3, with D hard to call. V was shortened by 5 bases and J by 4 bases, with 15 bases between the two germline ends. The germline V gene has CDR1 SGHVS and CDR2 FQNEAQ. The CDR3 covers 15 residues. CDR3 protein: CASSRAPAQGNTIYF. As DNA, the CDR3 is TGTGCCAGCAGCCGAGCCCCAGCCCAAGGAAACACCATATATTTT.

This clone was picked up one time. The V call is TRBV3-1 (or the pseudogene TRBV3-2), the J call TRBJ1-1; no reliable D call. This CDR3 region has 14 residues. Germline V gene data show CDR1 as LGHDT and CDR2 as YNNKEL (reference sequence). V was shortened by 2 bases and J by 4 bases, with 11 bases between the two germline ends. The DNA for the CDR3 is TGTGCCAGCAGCCAATTCATCCTCTCCACTGAAGCTTTCTTT. Translating gives CASSQFILSTEAFF.

V is TRBV7-9 and J is TRBJ2-5; D gene unclear. The CDR3 totals 17 residues. Germline CDR1 is SEHNR and CDR2 is FQNEAQ (reference sequence). Between the trimmed V and J ends, which lost 5 bases and 5 bases, there was a span of 24 bases. The CDR3 DNA follows: TGTGCCAGCAGCCCTCGTGTAGGCAAGCACCTCATTGAGACCCAGTACTTC. Translation gives CASSPRVGKHLIETQYF.

The V call is TRBV2, the J call TRBJ2-7; possibly TRBD1 or TRBD2 for D (5 bases each). The germline CDR1 and CDR2 sequences are SNHLY and FYNNEI. The ends were cut back, 8 bases at V and 1 base at J, with 12 bases in the middle. This CDR3 is 13 amino acids long. The CDR3 coding sequence is TGTGCCAGCGCAGGGACGGGGTCCTACGAGCAGTACTTC. Translating gives CASAGTGSYEQYF. Full variable domain (outside the CDR3, taken from reference TRBV2 and TRBJ2-7): EPEVTQTPSHQVTQMGQEVILRCVPISNHLYFYWYRQILGQKVEFLVSFYNNEISEKSEIFDDQFSVERPDGSNFTLKIRSTKLEDSAMYFCASAGTGSYEQYFGPGTRLTVT.

This chain links TRBV5-1 with TRBJ2-7, with a possible D match to TRBD2 (5 bases). This CDR3 has 14 residues. The germline V and J ends were trimmed by 2 bases and 1 base, with 10 bases remaining between them. Germline assignment: CDR1 SGHRS and CDR2 YFSETQ. CDR3 protein: CASSLSSGSYEQYF. CDR3 sequence (DNA): TGCGCCAGCAGCTTATCTTCGGGGTCCTACGAGCAGTACTTC.